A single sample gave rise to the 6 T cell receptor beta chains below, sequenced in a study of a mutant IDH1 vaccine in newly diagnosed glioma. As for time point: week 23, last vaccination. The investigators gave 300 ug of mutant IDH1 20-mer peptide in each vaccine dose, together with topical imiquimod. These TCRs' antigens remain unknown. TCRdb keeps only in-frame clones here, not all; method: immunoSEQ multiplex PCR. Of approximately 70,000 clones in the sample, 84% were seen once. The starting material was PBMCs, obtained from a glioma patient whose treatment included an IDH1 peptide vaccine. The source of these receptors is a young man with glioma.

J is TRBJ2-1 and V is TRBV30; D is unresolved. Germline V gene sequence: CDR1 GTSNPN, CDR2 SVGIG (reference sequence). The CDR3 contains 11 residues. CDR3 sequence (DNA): TGTAGGCGTCACAGACACAATGAGCAGTTCTTC. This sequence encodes CRRHRHNEQFF.

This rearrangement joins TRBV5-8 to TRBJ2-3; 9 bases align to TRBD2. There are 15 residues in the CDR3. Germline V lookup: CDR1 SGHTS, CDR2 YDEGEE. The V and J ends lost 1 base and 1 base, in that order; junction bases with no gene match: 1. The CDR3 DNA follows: TGTGCCAGCAGCTTGAGACTAGCGGGCACAGATACGCAGTATTTT. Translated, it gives CASSLRLAGTDTQYF.

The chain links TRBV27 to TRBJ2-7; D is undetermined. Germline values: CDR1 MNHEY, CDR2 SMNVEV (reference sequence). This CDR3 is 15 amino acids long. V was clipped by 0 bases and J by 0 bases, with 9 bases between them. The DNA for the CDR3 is TGTGCCAGCAGTTTATCGATGAGCAACTCCTACGAGCAGTACTTC. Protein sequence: CASSLSMSNSYEQYF.

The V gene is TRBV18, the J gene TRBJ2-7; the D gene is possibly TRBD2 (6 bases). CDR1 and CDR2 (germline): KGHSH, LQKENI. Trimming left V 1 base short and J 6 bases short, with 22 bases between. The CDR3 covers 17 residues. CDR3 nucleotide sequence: TGTGCCAGCTCACCACGAATGGGCGGGACCCTGTCGTCCGAGCAGTACTTC. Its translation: CASSPRMGGTLSSEQYF.

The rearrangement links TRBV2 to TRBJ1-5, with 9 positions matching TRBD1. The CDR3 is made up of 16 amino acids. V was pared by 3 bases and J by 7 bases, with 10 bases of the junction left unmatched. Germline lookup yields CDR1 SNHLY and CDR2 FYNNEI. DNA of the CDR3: TGTGCCAGCAGTGAGATAGCGACAGGGGGTTCACAGCCCCAGCATTTT. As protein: CASSEIATGGSQPQHF.

The CDR3 nucleotides read TGTGCCAGCAGTTTCCAGGGGGCTATCTACGAGCAGTACTTC. Protein product: CASSFQGAIYEQYF. The chain combines TRBV28 with TRBJ2-7, with 8 bases matching TRBD1. The CDR3 is 14 amino acids. The trim removed 3 bases at V and 3 bases at J, leaving 4 bases unmatched. Germline V gene sequence: CDR1 MDHEN, CDR2 SYDVKM. Full variable domain (remainder filled in from reference TRBV28 and TRBJ2-7): DVKVTQSSRYLVKRTGEKVFLECVQDMDHENMFWYRQDPGLGLRLIYFSYDVKMKEKGDIPEGYSVSREKKERFSLILESASTNQTSMYLCASSFQGAIYEQYFGPGTRLTVT.